Each of the 30 T cell receptor beta chains below was sequenced from the same sample in a study of CD8+CD57+ T cells in acquired aplastic anemia. Genomic DNA templated the TCR beta VDJ and CDR3 profiling. MiXCR, run by TCRdb on the reads, gives a single entry per CDR3 protein. The repertoire has tens of thousands of distinct CDR3 sequences, roughly three quarters of them found once; the top ten carry 80% to 90%. Previously, flow cytometry had revealed CD8+CD57+ cell expansion in the patients chosen for sequencing. The sequenced material came from sorted CD4+, CD8+, or CD8+CD57+ T cells (not recorded which) from PBMCs. These receptors originate from a human donor with aplastic anemia.

The J gene is TRBJ2-5, the V gene TRBV6-6; D is undetermined. V was clipped by 7 bases and J by 5 bases, with 11 bases between them. The CDR3 contains 12 residues. In germline, CDR1 is MNHNY, CDR2 SVGAGI (reference sequence). The CDR3 spells CASKGSQETQYF. CDR3 nucleotides: TGTGCCAGCAAGGGCAGTCAGGAGACCCAGTACTTC.

The V call is TRBV20-1, the J call TRBJ2-3, with 7 bases that match TRBD2. With 4 bases clipped from V and 3 bases from J, the junction kept 7 bases outside the gene matches. The germline gives CDR1 DFQATT, CDR2 SNEGSKA (reference sequence). The CDR3 has 14 residues. The chain's CDR3 is CSATMGGFTDTQYF. The CDR3, as DNA: TGCAGTGCTACGATGGGGGGGTTTACAGATACGCAGTATTTT.

This clonotype has only one observation. This chain joins TRBV2 and TRBJ1-5, with D uncertain. CDR1 and CDR2 (germline): SNHLY, FYNNEI. V lost 6 bases and J lost 1, with 4 bases in between. The CDR3 covers 12 residues. Here the CDR3 reads CASSTSNQPQHF. CDR3 coding DNA: TGTGCCAGCAGCACGAGCAATCAGCCCCAGCATTTT.

V is TRBV7-9 and J is TRBJ1-3; D may be TRBD1 (6 bases). CDR3 length: 15 residues. Trimming pared 5 bases from V and 0 bases from J, leaving 11 bases between. The V gene's germline CDR1 is SEHNR and CDR2 FQNEAQ (reference sequence). CDR3 nucleotides: TGTGCCAGCAGCCGACAGGCGTACTCTGGAAACACCATATATTTT. The encoded protein is CASSRQAYSGNTIYF.

This clonotype showed up just a few times. This chain connects TRBV29-1 to TRBJ2-3; 9 bases line up with TRBD1. This CDR3 region has 13 residues. V trimming: 5 bases; J trimming: 4 bases; junction bases outside the gene matches: 4. Germline lookup yields CDR1 SQVTM and CDR2 ANQGSEA. DNA of the CDR3: TGCAGCGTTCAAACAGGGGGCGCAGATACGCAGTATTTT. Translation: CSVQTGGADTQYF.

The chain recombines TRBV7-9 with TRBJ1-5; TRBD1 is a possible D gene (6 bases). With 5 bases removed from V and 4 bases from J, the gap between germline ends came to 6 bases. From germline, CDR1 is SEHNR and CDR2 FQNEAQ (reference sequence). This CDR3 has 12 residues. The CDR3: CASSQGNQPQHF. CDR3 coding DNA: TGTGCCAGCAGCCAGGGGAATCAGCCCCAGCATTTT.

This rearrangement joins TRBV19 to TRBJ1-2, with D possibly matching TRBD1 (6 bases). The CDR3 is made up of 16 amino acids. Trimming left V 1 base short and J 0 bases short, with 12 bases between. Germline lookup yields CDR1 LNHDA and CDR2 SQIVND (reference sequence). The CDR3 sequence is CASSIGGQGTNYGYTF. CDR3 sequence (DNA): TGTGCCAGTAGTATAGGGGGGCAGGGAACTAACTATGGCTACACCTTC.

V and J are TRBV20-1 and TRBJ2-5, with 10 bases that match TRBD2. The junction had 2 bases not matched to a gene; V was cut back by 2 bases and J by 5 bases. This CDR3 comprises 13 residues. Per the germline V gene, CDR1 is DFQATT and CDR2 is SNEGSKA (reference sequence). Here the CDR3 DNA reads TGCAGTGCTAGACTAGCGGGAGTCGAGACCCAGTACTTC. Translating gives CSARLAGVETQYF.

The rearrangement joins TRBV11-1 to TRBJ1-2, with 9 bases fitting TRBD1. CDR3 length equals 16 residues. With V trimmed by 0 bases and J by 1 base, 3 bases remained unmatched. Germline V gene data show CDR1 as SGHAT and CDR2 as FQDESV (reference sequence). This chain's CDR3 is CASSLAGTGLNYGYTF. The CDR3 nucleotides read TGTGCCAGCAGCTTAGCGGGGACAGGGCTTAACTATGGCTACACCTTC.

V is TRBV7-6 and J is TRBJ1-1, with D possibly being TRBD1 (5 bases). Trimming stripped 4 bases from V and 5 bases from J, with 8 bases between. In germline, CDR1 is SGHVS, CDR2 FNYEAQ. The CDR3 has 12 amino acids. Here the CDR3 DNA reads TGTGCCAGCAGCTCTGGGACGACTGAAGCTTTCTTT. Translating gives CASSSGTTEAFF.

V and J are TRBV20-1 and TRBJ2-1; TRBD1 agrees at 8 bases. This CDR3 has 13 residues. V lost 5 bases to trimming and J lost 8 bases; unmatched junction nucleotides: 8. Germline loops: CDR1 DFQATT, CDR2 SNEGSKA (reference sequence). CDR3 sequence: CSARPDRDYEQFF. Written as DNA, the CDR3 is TGCAGTGCTCGACCGGACAGGGACTATGAGCAGTTCTTC.

V usage is TRBV7-9 and J usage is TRBJ2-3; TRBD2 matches 8 bases. Trimming at V came to 4 bases and at J to 3 bases, leaving 3 bases not matched to a gene. Germline V CDR1 and CDR2: SEHNR, FQNEAQ (reference sequence). The CDR3 is 14 amino acids. CDR3 amino acids: CASSYGGATDTQYF. DNA of the CDR3: TGTGCCAGCAGCTACGGGGGGGCGACAGATACGCAGTATTTT.

V usage is TRBV25-1 and J usage is TRBJ2-7, with 12 positions matching TRBD2. The CDR3 has 13 amino acids. Unmatched junction bases numbered 4, after V lost 6 bases and J lost 7 bases. Per the germline V gene, CDR1 is MGHDK and CDR2 is SYGVNS. The CDR3 region has the DNA TGTGCCAGCAGACTAGCGGGGGGTGGTGAGCAGTACTTC. The encoded protein is CASRLAGGGEQYF.

This sequence joins TRBV7-9 and TRBJ2-5; D gene ambiguous. This CDR3 is built from 13 residues. V was shortened by 9 bases and J by 5 bases, with 16 bases between the two germline ends. Per the germline V gene, CDR1 is SEHNR and CDR2 is FQNEAQ (reference sequence). The CDR3 nucleotides read TGTGCCAGTAGCATGGTACTCGCGGAGACCCAGTACTTC. It encodes CASSMVLAETQYF.

This clonotype appeared once. The rearrangement links TRBV7-2 to TRBJ2-1, with D possibly matching TRBD2 (6 bases). CDR1 and CDR2 (germline): SGHTA, FQGNSA. Trimming stripped 6 bases from V and 9 bases from J, with 12 bases between. The CDR3 covers 12 residues. CDR3 sequence reads: CASRFSGSEQFF. The CDR3 DNA follows: TGTGCCAGCAGATTTAGCGGCAGTGAGCAGTTCTTC. The full variable domain, with the rest looked up from reference TRBV7-2 and TRBJ2-1, is GAGVSQSPSNKVTEKGKDVELRCDPISGHTALYWYRQSLGQGLEFLIYFQGNSAPDKSGLPSDRFSAERTGGSVSTLTIQRTQQEDSAVYLCASRFSGSEQFFGPGTRLTVL.

The chain's CDR3 is CAGGVGDNEQFF. As DNA, the CDR3 is TGTGCCGGGGGGGTAGGGGACAATGAGCAGTTCTTC. The chain joins TRBV19 to TRBJ2-1; 7 bases are a match to TRBD2. With 11 bases clipped from V and 5 bases from J, the junction kept 6 bases outside the gene matches. Germline assignment: CDR1 LNHDA and CDR2 SQIVND (reference sequence). The length of the CDR3 is 12 residues.

The chain combines TRBV20-1 with TRBJ2-7, with D perhaps matching TRBD2 (6 bases). This CDR3 contains 13 residues. V lost 5 bases, J lost 4 bases, and 15 bases lay in between. The V gene's germline CDR1 is DFQATT and CDR2 SNEGSKA (reference sequence). In DNA form, the CDR3 reads TGCAGTGCTGGGTCCGGAGGGTTGTACGAGCAGTACTTC. Protein: CSAGSGGLYEQYF.

This chain uses TRBV19 with TRBJ2-1; D uncertain. CDR3 length: 12 amino acids. Trimming shortened V by 5 bases and J by 7 bases, and 9 bases separated the two germline ends. Germline-derived CDR1 and CDR2 are LNHDA and SQIVND (reference sequence). The CDR3 loop is CASSAQFNEQFF. CDR3 coding DNA: TGTGCCAGTAGTGCCCAATTTAATGAGCAGTTCTTC.

V usage is TRBV9 and J usage is TRBJ2-3; 10 bases are shared with TRBD1. The CDR3 contains 16 residues. Germline assignment: CDR1 SGDLS and CDR2 YYNGEE. V was clipped by 0 bases and J by 2 bases; unmatched bases: 3. The CDR3, as DNA: TGTGCCAGCAGCGTAGAGACAGGGGGCAACACAGATACGCAGTATTTT. The encoded protein is CASSVETGGNTDTQYF.

The gene calls are TRBV2 and TRBJ2-7, with D tentatively TRBD1 or TRBD2 (7 bases each). Germline V gene data show CDR1 as SNHLY and CDR2 as FYNNEI. The CDR3 consists of 15 residues. V lost 6 bases and J lost 2, with 17 bases in between. The CDR3 loop is CASSPRGSGTYEQYF. CDR3 nucleotide sequence: TGTGCCAGCAGCCCCAGGGGGAGCGGGACCTACGAGCAGTACTTC.

The chain couples TRBV24-1 to TRBJ2-3, with 10 bases lining up with TRBD2. Per the germline V gene, CDR1 is KGHDR and CDR2 is SFDVKD. This CDR3 has 15 residues. J was trimmed by 2 bases and V by 5 bases; bases with no gene match: 3. The chain's CDR3 is CATSGAGGYTDTQYF. As DNA, the CDR3 is TGTGCCACCAGTGGAGCGGGAGGGTACACAGATACGCAGTATTTT.

The V gene is TRBV10-3, the J gene TRBJ2-7; 9 bases fit TRBD2. The CDR3 contains 13 residues. The ends lost 11 bases at V and 5 bases at J; junction bases unmatched: 10. The germline gives CDR1 ENHRY, CDR2 SYGVKD. CDR3 bases: TGTGCCCTCGGGGCGGGGGGGTATCACGAGCAGTACTTC. Its protein product is CALGAGGYHEQYF.

V is TRBV10-3 and J is TRBJ2-7; 8 nucleotides agree with TRBD1. Germline-derived CDR1 and CDR2 are ENHRY and SYGVKD. The CDR3 runs to 16 residues. J gave up 1 base and V 3 bases, and 8 bases lay outside the gene matches. The CDR3 reads CAISETGTGLSYEQYF. The CDR3 DNA reads TGTGCCATCAGTGAAACCGGGACAGGTCTTTCCTACGAGCAGTACTTC.

This rearrangement joins TRBV20-1 to TRBJ1-5; TRBD1 aligns across 7 bases. V lost 4 bases to trimming and J lost 3 bases; unmatched junction nucleotides: 3. The CDR3 covers 13 residues. The germline gives CDR1 DFQATT, CDR2 SNEGSKA (reference sequence). CDR3 loop: CSAKQGHNQPQHF. Written as DNA, the CDR3 is TGCAGTGCTAAACAGGGGCACAATCAGCCCCAGCATTTT.

The gene calls are TRBV9 and TRBJ2-1, with TRBD2 matching 7 bases. Germline V gene data show CDR1 as SGDLS and CDR2 as YYNGEE. The CDR3 runs to 17 residues. J was trimmed by 0 bases and V by 0 bases; bases with no gene match: 6. DNA of the CDR3: TGTGCCAGCAGCGTAGGGGGAGGGGAGAGCTCCTACAATGAGCAGTTCTTC. The encoded protein is CASSVGGGESSYNEQFF.

The chain is built from TRBV10-3 and TRBJ2-7; 7 bases line up with TRBD2. V lost 10 bases, J lost 2 bases, and 11 bases stayed unmatched. Germline V gene lookup returns CDR1 ENHRY and CDR2 SYGVKD. The CDR3 covers 14 residues. The DNA for the CDR3 is TGTGCCAGCACCTTTTCCGGGGGGACCTACGAGCAGTACTTC. Amino acid sequence: CASTFSGGTYEQYF.

The J gene is TRBJ2-3, the V gene TRBV5-4, with 10 nucleotides matching TRBD2. With 0 bases clipped from V and 9 bases from J, the junction kept 4 bases outside the gene matches. Germline V gene data show CDR1 as SGHNT and CDR2 as YYREEE (reference sequence). The CDR3 is made up of 14 amino acids. The CDR3 DNA follows: TGTGCCAGCAGCTTGGAGCTAGCGGGAGACACGCAGTATTTT. Its translation is CASSLELAGDTQYF. Looking up the rest from reference TRBV5-4 and TRBJ2-3 gives the full variable domain: ETGVTQSPTHLIKTRGQQVTLRCSSQSGHNTVSWYQQALGQGPQFIFQYYREEENGRGNFPPRFSGLQFPNYSSELNVNALELDDSALYLCASSLELAGDTQYFGPGTRLTVL.

This clonotype was detected a few times. The rearrangement links TRBV12-3 or TRBV12-4 to TRBJ2-1; 11 bases are shared with TRBD2. The CDR3 is made up of 17 amino acids. The junction had 9 bases not matched to a gene; V was cut back by 1 base and J by 7 bases. CDR3 in DNA: TGTGCCAGCAGTTTAGGGCCGCTAGCGGGAGGAATGAATGAGCAGTTCTTC. Encoded protein: CASSLGPLAGGMNEQFF.

The sample holds one count of this clonotype. V usage is TRBV15 and J usage is TRBJ2-7; tentative D call: TRBD1 (5 bases). CDR1 is LNHNV and CDR2 is YYDKDF in the germline V gene (reference sequence). This CDR3 has 15 amino acids. The germline V and J ends were trimmed by 0 bases and 2 bases, with 11 bases remaining between them. CDR3 in DNA: TGTGCCACCAGCAGAGATCGCGCCAGGGCCTACGAGCAGTACTTC. Encoded protein: CATSRDRARAYEQYF. Drawing the rest from reference TRBV15 and TRBJ2-7, the complete variable domain is DAMVIQNPRYQVTQFGKPVTLSCSQTLNHNVMYWYQQKSSQAPKLLFHYYDKDFNNEADTPDNFQSRRPNTSFCFLDIRSPGLGDTAMYLCATSRDRARAYEQYFGPGTRLTVT.

Here the CDR3 reads CASTADSSYGYTF. CDR3 sequence (DNA): TGTGCCAGTACCGCCGACAGTAGCTATGGCTACACCTTC. The V gene is TRBV7-2, the J gene TRBJ1-2; D perhaps matches TRBD1 (5 bases). This CDR3 contains 13 residues. The germline V gene encodes CDR1 SGHTA and CDR2 FQGNSA. Trimming cost V 9 bases and J 4 bases, with 15 bases left between them.